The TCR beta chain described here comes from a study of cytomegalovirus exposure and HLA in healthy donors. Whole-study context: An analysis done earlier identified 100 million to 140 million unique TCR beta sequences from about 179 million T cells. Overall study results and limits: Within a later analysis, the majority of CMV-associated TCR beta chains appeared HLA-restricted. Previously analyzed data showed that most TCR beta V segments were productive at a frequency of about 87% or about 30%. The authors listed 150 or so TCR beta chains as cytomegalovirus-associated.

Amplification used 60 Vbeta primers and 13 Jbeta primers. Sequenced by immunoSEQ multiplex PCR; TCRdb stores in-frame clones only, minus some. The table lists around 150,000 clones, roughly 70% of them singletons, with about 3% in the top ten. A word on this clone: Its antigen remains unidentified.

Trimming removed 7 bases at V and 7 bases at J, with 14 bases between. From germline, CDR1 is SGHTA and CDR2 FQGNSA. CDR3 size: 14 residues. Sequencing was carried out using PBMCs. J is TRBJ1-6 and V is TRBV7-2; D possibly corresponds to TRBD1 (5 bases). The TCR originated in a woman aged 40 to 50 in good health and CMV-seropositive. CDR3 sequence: CASTAQGGNSPLHF. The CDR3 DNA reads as TGTGCCAGCACTGCGCAGGGTGGAAATTCACCCCTCCACTTT.